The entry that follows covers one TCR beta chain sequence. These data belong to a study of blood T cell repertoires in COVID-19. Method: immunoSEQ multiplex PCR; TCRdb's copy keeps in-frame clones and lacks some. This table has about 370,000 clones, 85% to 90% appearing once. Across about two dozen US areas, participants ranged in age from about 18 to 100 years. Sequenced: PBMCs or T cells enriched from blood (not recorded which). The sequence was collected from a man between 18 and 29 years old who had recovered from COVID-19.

CDR3 nucleotides: TGTGCCAGCAGCCCGTTAGCGGGGTTGGACGAGCAGTACTTC. Protein sequence: CASSPLAGLDEQYF. The V gene is TRBV3-1 (or the pseudogene TRBV3-2), the J gene TRBJ2-7; TRBD2 aligns across 8 bases. Germline V CDR1 and CDR2: LGHDT, YNNKEL (reference sequence). The CDR3 covers 14 residues. Trimming took 4 bases from V and 5 from J; bases not matched to a gene: 7.